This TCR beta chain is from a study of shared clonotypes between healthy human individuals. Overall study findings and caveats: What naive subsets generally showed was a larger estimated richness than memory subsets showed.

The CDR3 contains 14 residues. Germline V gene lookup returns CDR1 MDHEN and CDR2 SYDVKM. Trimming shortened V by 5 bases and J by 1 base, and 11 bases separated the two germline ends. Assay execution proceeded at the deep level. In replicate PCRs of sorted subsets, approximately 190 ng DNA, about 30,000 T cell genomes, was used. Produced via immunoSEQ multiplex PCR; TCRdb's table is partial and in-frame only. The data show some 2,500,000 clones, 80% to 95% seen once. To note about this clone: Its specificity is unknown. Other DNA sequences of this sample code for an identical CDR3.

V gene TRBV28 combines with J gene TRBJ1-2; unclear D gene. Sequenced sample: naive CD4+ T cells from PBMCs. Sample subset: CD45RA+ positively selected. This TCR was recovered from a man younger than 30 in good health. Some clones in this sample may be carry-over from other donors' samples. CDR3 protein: CASSPGGSNYGYTF. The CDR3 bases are TGTGCCAGCAGTCCTGGTGGGAGTAACTATGGCTACACCTTC.